This record concerns one T cell receptor (beta chain) sequence. Germline V gene lookup returns CDR1 LNHDA and CDR2 SQIVND (reference sequence). The CDR3 length is 16 residues. J gave up 4 bases and V 5 bases, and 10 bases lay outside the gene matches. Cyclophosphamide on days +3 and +4 followed busulfan-fludarabine conditioning and a marrow graft. Some clones are missing from TCRdb's copy, which holds only in-frame ones; the method was immunoSEQ multiplex PCR. The sample lists 15,000 to 20,000 clones; 92% were seen once. The data were obtained in a study of T cells after posttransplantation cyclophosphamide.

This clonotype originated in a male patient aged 55 to 70 who received an allogeneic stem cell transplant from a related donor and was CMV-positive. T cells may partly derive from the graft donor. V gene TRBV19 combines with J gene TRBJ1-5; TRBD1 agrees at 8 bases. This specimen was CD4+ T cells sorted from blood, taken after allogeneic stem cell transplant with posttransplant cyclophosphamide. This chain's CDR3 is CASSPPDRGRNQPQHF. In DNA, the CDR3 is TGTGCCAGTAGTCCCCCTGACAGGGGTCGTAATCAGCCCCAGCATTTT.